This T cell receptor (beta chain) was retrieved from a study of blood T cells in healthy people across ages. In this sample, this clonotype turned up a few times. PCR was performed a second time for roughly 7 to 12 cycles using a sample-barcoded 5' primer and a J-beta primer mix. The authors tagged each cDNA molecule using a template-switch adaptor with 12 random nucleotides. Any given sample supplied a minimum of 2.5 million CDR3-containing paired-end reads. TCRdb re-called the 5' RACE reads with MiXCR, one entry per CDR3 protein. This table holds about 680,000 distinct CDR3 sequences, roughly 49% found once. Roughly 10 milliliters was the volume of peripheral blood drawn from each donor. They isolated at least 6 million PBMCs from each sample. The CDR3 extends over 15 amino acids. The V gene end was trimmed by 6 bases and the J gene end by 3 bases; junction bases not matched to a gene: 8. Germline CDR1 and CDR2: MNHNY and SVGAGI (reference sequence).

The sequence came from a woman aged 60-75 years in good health. This chain joins TRBV6-6 and TRBJ2-3; 8 bases align to TRBD2. The sequencing input was blood. CDR3: CASRTSAGATDTQYF. CDR3 coding DNA: TGTGCCAGCAGGACATCAGCGGGAGCTACAGATACGCAGTATTTT.